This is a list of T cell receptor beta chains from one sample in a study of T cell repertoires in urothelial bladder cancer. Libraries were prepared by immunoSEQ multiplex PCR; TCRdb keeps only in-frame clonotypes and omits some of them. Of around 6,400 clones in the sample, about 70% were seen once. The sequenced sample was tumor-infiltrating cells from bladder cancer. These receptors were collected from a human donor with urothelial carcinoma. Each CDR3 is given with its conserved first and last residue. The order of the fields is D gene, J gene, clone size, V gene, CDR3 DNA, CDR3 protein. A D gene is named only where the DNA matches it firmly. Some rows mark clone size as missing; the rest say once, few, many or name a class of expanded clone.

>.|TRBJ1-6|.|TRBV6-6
TGTGCCAGCAGGCGACATACAGGACCCCTCCACTTT
CASRRHTGPLHF
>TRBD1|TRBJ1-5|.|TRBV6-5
TGTGCCAGCAGTGCCCGGGACAGGGGTTATCAGCCCCAGCATTTT
CASSARDRGYQPQHF
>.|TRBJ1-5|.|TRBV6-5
TGTGCCAGCAGTTACTCTAGTGCTGGGCAGCCCCAGCATTTT
CASSYSSAGQPQHF
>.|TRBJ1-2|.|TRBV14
TGTGCCAGCAGCGAAACAGTATATGGCTACACCTTC
CASSETVYGYTF
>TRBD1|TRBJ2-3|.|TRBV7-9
TGTGCCAGCAGCTTAAACAGGGGGCTCGGGACAGATACGCAGTATTTT
CASSLNRGLGTDTQYF
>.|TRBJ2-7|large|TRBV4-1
TGCGCCAGCAGTAGCGGTATTGGAAACGAGCAGTACTTC
CASSSGIGNEQYF
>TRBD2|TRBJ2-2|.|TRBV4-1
TGCGCCAGCAGCCAAGTGCTTACGCGGGGGGCGTCCCTCGGGGTCAGGGAGCTGTTTTTT
CASSQVLTRGASLGVRELFF
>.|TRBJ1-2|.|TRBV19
TGTGCCAGTAGTACCGCCCGCTATGGCTACACCTTC
CASSTARYGYTF
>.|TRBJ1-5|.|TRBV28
TGTGCCAGCAGGGGGGAAGGGGCTTATCAGCCCCAGCATTTT
CASRGEGAYQPQHF
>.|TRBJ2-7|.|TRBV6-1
TGTGCCACCAAAACAGTTACCAACTCCTACGAGCAGTACTTC
CATKTVTNSYEQYF
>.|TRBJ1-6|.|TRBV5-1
TGCGCCAGCAGCTTGGTGGGGGGCAATGCGGATTCACCCCTCCACTTT
CASSLVGGNADSPLHF
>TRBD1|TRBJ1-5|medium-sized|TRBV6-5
TGTGCCAGCCGGGGGACAGGCAATCAGCCCCAGCATTTT
CASRGTGNQPQHF
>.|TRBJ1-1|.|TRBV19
TGTGCCAGTAGTAAAAGGGACGGAATCTTCTCTGAAGCTTTCTTT
CASSKRDGIFSEAFF
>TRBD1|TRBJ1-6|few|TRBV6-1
TGTGCCAGCAGTGTTCTGGACAGGGGAGGTACACCCCTCCACTTT
CASSVLDRGGTPLHF
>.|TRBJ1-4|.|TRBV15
TGTGCCACCAGCAGAGATCGAGGGTCCCTCCGAGCAACTAATGAAAAACTGTTTTTT
CATSRDRGSLRATNEKLFF
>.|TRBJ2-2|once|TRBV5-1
TGCGCCAGCAGCTTGGCCAGGCAGGGGCAGGGCCGGATAACCGGGGAGCTGTTTTTT
CASSLARQGQGRITGELFF
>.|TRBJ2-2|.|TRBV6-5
TGTGCCAGCAGTTCCCGTCAGGGCAACACCGGGGAGCTGTTTTTT
CASSSRQGNTGELFF
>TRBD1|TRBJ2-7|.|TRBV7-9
TGTGCCAGCAGCTTAGTACAGGGGCGGGCCTACGAGCAGTACTTC
CASSLVQGRAYEQYF
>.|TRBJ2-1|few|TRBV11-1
TGTGCCAGCAAAACCCTGTTAGGGGGCAATGAGCAGTTCTTC
CASKTLLGGNEQFF
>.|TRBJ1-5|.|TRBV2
TGTGCCAGCAGTGGAGGGCAGGGGAGTCAGCCCCAGCATTTT
CASSGGQGSQPQHF
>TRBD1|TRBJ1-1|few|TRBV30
TGTGCCTGGAGTGTAGGACAGGGTCAGACTGAAGCTTTCTTT
CAWSVGQGQTEAFF
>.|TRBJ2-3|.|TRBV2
TGTGCCAGCAGTGAAGCGCTTCAGGGGTTTGGGCAGTATTTT
CASSEALQGFGQYF
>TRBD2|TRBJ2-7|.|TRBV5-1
TGCGCCAGCAGCTGGAGGGGAGGGGACGAGCAGTACTTC
CASSWRGGDEQYF
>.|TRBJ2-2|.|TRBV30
TGTGCCTGGAGGACACAGGGAGGGGGTGGCACCGGGGAGCTGTTTTTT
CAWRTQGGGGTGELFF
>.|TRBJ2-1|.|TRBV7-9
TGTGCCAGCAGCGACAGTATCAATGAGCAGTTCTTC
CASSDSINEQFF
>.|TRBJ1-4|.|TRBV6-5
TGTGCCAGCAGTTACTCGAGCAGGGGAGGTGAAAAACTGTTTTTT
CASSYSSRGGEKLFF
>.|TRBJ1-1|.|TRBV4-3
TGCGCCAGCAGCAGGGGAATGAACACTGAAGCTTTCTTT
CASSRGMNTEAFF
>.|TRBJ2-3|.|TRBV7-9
TGTGCCAGCAGCTTAGGGCCCCACGGTGGCAGGCAAAACGCAGATACGCAGTATTTT
CASSLGPHGGRQNADTQYF
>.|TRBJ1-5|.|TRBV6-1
TGTGCCAGCAGTGAGGGGGTCCACAATCAGCCCCAGCATTTT
CASSEGVHNQPQHF
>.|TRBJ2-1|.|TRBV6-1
TGTGCCAGCAGTGAATCCCGCTGGTCCCTAATCTACAATGAGCAGTTCTTC
CASSESRWSLIYNEQFF
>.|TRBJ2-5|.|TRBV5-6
TGTGCCAGCACTATGAGGGGAGGAGGAGAGACCCAGTACTTC
CASTMRGGGETQYF
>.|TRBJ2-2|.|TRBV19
TGTGCCAGTAGTATAGATCAGCGGCCCGGAGGGAGGGAGCTGTTTTTT
CASSIDQRPGGRELFF
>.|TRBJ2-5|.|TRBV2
TGTGCCAGCAGTCGGGACCAGCAAGAGACCCAGTACTTC
CASSRDQQETQYF
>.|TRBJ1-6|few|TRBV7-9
TGTGCCAGCAGCCACCCCCGGGGGATTAATTCACCCCTCCACTTT
CASSHPRGINSPLHF
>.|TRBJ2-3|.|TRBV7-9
TGTGCCAGCAGCTTAACTAGAGACACAGATACGCAGTATTTT
CASSLTRDTDTQYF
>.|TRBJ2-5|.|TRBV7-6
TGTGCCAGCAGCTTAGCGTTAACTGAGACCCAGTACTTC
CASSLALTETQYF
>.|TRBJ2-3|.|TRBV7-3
TGTGCCAGCAAGGTCAGGGGGGAGACGGATACGCAGTATTTT
CASKVRGETDTQYF
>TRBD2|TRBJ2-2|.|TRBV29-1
TGCAGCGTTTTGGGCCCCTTTGCGGGGGGGCGAACCGGGGAGCTGTTTTTT
CSVLGPFAGGRTGELFF
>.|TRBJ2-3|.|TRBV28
TGTGCCAGCAGCCCCGACCGCCGTCCTAGCACAGATACGCAGTATTTT
CASSPDRRPSTDTQYF
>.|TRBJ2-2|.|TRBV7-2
TGTGCCAGCAGCTTATACGGCGGGGAGCTGTTTTTT
CASSLYGGELFF
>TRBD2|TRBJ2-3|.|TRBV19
TGTGCCAGTAGTGGGACTACAACCTTGGGCACAGATACGCAGTATTTT
CASSGTTTLGTDTQYF
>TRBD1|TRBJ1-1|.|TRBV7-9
TGTGCCAGCAGCTTAACAGGGGACACTGAAGCTTTCTTT
CASSLTGDTEAFF
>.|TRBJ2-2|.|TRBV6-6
TGTGCCAGCAGCCCCGGCACCGGGGAGCTGTTTTTT
CASSPGTGELFF
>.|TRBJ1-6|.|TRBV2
TGTGCCAGCAGTGCTCACCTACCGGATTCACCCCTCCACTTT
CASSAHLPDSPLHF
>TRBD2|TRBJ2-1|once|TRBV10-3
TGTGCCATCATAGCGGGGGGGCGGGATGAGCAGTTCTTC
CAIIAGGRDEQFF
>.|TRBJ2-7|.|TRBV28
TGTGCCAGCAGTTTTCACCTAACCTACGAGCAGTACTTC
CASSFHLTYEQYF
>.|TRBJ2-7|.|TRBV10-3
TGTGCCATCAGTGAGTCGTTTTCAGGCTACGAGCAGTACTTC
CAISESFSGYEQYF
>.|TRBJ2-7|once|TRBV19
TGTGCCAGTAGTATGTCGACAGCCGGCTCCTACGAGCAGTACTTC
CASSMSTAGSYEQYF
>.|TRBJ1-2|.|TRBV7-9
TGTGCCAGCAGCACCAGACAGGGCTACACCTTC
CASSTRQGYTF
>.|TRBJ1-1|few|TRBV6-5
TGTGCCAGCAGTTACTATGGGGACTGGGGGGAAGCTTTCTTT
CASSYYGDWGEAFF
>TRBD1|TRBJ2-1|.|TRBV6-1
TGTGCCAGCAGCCTCGGGACAGGGGCGCGGTTGGCGTTCTTC
CASSLGTGARLAFF
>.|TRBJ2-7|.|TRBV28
TGTGCCAGCAGTTTCATATTGGGCTACGAGCAGTACTTC
CASSFILGYEQYF
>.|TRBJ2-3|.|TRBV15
TGTGCCACCAGCAGTGGCTTCACAGATACGCAGTATTTT
CATSSGFTDTQYF
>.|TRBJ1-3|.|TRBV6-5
TGTGCCAGCAGTTACGGGGCGGTCATATATTTT
CASSYGAVIYF
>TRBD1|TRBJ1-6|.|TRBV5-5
TGTGCCAGCAGCTTCGTAACAGGGGTAAATTCACCCCTCCACTTT
CASSFVTGVNSPLHF
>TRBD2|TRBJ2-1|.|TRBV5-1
TGCGCCAGCAGCTTGCCTAGCGGGGGATTTAATGAGCAGTTCTTC
CASSLPSGGFNEQFF
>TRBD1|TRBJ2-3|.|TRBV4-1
TGCGCCAGCAGAGACAGGGCCGGCACAGATACGCAGTATTTT
CASRDRAGTDTQYF
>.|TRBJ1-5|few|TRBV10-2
TGCGCCAGCAGTGAGTCGGGGGGCGTGGGCCAGCCCCAGCATTTT
CASSESGGVGQPQHF
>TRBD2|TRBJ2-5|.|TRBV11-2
TGTGCCAGCAGCTTCGTTCTCGGGGGGGAAGAGACCCAGTACTTC
CASSFVLGGEETQYF